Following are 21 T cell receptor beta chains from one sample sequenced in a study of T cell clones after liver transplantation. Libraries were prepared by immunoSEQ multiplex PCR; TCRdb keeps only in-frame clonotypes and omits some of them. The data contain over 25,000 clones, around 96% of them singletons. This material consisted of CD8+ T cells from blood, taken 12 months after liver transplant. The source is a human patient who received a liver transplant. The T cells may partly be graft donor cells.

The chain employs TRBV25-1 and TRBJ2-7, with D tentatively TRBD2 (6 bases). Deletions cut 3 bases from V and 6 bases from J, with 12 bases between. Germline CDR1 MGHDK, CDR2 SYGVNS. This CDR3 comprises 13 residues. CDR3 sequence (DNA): TGTGCCAGCAGTGAGGGACTTGTGCTCGAGCAGTACTTC. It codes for CASSEGLVLEQYF.

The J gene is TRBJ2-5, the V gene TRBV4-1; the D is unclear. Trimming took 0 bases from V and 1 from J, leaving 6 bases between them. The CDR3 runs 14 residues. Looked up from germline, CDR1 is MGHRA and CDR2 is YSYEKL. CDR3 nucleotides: TGCGCCAGCAGCCAAGAGACATCCCAAGAGACCCAGTACTTC. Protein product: CASSQETSQETQYF.

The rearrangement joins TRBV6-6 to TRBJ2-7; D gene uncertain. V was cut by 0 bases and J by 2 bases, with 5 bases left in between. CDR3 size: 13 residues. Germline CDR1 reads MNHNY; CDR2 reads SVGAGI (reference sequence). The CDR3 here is CASSYSRAYEQYF. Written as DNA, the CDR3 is TGTGCCAGCAGTTACTCTCGAGCCTACGAGCAGTACTTC.

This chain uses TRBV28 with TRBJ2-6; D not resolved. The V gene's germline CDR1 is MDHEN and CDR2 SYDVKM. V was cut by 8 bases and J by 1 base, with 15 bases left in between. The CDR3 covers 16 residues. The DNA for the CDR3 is TGTGCCAGCGGTCCGGAGTTGGGGTCTGGGGCCAACGTCCTGACTTTC. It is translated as CASGPELGSGANVLTF.

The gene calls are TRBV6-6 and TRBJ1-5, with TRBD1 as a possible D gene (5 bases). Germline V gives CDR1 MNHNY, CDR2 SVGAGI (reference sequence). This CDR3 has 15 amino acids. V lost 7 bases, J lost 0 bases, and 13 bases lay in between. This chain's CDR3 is CASISRGVSNQPQHF. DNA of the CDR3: TGTGCCAGCATATCAAGGGGAGTTAGCAATCAGCCCCAGCATTTT.

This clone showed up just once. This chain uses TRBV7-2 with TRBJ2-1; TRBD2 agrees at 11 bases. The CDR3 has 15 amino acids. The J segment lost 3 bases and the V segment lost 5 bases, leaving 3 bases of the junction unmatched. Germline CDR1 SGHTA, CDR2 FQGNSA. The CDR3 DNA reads TGTGCCAGCAGCACAACTAGCGGGGGCTACAATGAGCAGTTCTTC. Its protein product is CASSTTSGGYNEQFF.

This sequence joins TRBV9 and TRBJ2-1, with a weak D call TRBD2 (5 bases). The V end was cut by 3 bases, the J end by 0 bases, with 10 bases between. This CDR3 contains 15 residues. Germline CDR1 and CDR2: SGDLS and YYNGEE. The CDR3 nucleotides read TGTGCCAGCAGCGCGAGCGGAGTCTCCTACAATGAGCAGTTCTTC. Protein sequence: CASSASGVSYNEQFF.

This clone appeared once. CDR3 nucleotides: TGCGCCAGCAGCCATCCCCGGGGGGGAGGGGAGACCCAGTACTTC. It yields the protein CASSHPRGGGETQYF. The rearrangement uses TRBV4-3 and TRBJ2-5; 8 bases align to TRBD2. Germline CDR1 reads LGHNA; CDR2 reads YSLEER. V lost 3 bases to trimming and J lost 5 bases; unmatched junction nucleotides: 8. This CDR3 region has 15 residues.

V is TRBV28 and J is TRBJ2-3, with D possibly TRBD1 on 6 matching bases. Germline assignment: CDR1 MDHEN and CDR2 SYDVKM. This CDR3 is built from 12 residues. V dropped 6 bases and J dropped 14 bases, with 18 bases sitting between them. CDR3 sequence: CASSATGTFRYF. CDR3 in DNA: TGTGCCAGCAGCGCTACAGGGACATTCCGGTATTTT.

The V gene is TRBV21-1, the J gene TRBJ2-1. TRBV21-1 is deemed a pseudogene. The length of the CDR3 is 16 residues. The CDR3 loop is CASSKLTGATYNEQFF. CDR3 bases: TGTGCCAGCAGCAAATTGACGGGGGCCACCTACAATGAGCAGTTCTTC.

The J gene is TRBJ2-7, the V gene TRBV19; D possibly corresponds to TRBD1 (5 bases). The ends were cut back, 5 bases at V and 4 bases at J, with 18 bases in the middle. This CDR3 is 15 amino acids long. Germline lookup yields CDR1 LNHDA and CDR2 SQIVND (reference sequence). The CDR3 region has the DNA TGTGCCAGTAGTGGACATACCCGTGGCACTTACGAGCAGTACTTC. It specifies CASSGHTRGTYEQYF.

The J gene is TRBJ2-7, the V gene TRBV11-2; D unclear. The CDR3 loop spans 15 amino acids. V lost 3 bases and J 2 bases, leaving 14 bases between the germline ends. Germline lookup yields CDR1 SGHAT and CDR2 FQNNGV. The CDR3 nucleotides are TGTGCCAGCAGCTTTTTCTCTACCCACACCTACGAGCAGTACTTC. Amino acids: CASSFFSTHTYEQYF.

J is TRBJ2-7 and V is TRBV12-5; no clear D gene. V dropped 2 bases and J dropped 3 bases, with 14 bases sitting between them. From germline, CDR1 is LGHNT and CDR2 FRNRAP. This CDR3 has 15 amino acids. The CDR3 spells CASGLSRSSGYEQYF. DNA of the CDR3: TGTGCTAGTGGTTTGTCCCGGAGCTCCGGCTACGAGCAGTACTTC.

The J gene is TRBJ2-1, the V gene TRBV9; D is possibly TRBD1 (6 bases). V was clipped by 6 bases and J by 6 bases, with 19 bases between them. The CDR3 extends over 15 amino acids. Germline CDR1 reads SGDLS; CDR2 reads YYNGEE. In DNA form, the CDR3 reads TGTGCCAGCACCTGGGGGCTCTCAGGTGGCAATGAGCAGTTCTTC. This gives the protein CASTWGLSGGNEQFF.

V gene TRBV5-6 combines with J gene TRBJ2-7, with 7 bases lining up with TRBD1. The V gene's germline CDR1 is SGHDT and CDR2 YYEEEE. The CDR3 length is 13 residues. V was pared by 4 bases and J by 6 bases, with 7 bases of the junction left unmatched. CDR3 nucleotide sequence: TGTGCCAGCAGCGAACAGGGGAGATTCGAGCAGTACTTC. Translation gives CASSEQGRFEQYF.

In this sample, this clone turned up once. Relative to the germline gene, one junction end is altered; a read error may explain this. This CDR3 is CASAEGPGAHVLTF. The DNA for the CDR3 is TGTGCCAGCGCAGAGGGTCCAGGGGCCCACGTCCTGACTTTC. This rearrangement joins TRBV7-6 to TRBJ2-6; perhaps TRBD1 as D (6 bases). The CDR3 length is 14 residues. Germline V gene data show CDR1 as SGHVS and CDR2 as FNYEAQ.

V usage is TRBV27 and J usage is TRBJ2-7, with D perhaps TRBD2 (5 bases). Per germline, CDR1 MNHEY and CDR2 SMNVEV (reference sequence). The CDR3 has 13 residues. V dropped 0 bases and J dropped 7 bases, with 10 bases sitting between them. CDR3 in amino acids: CASSLSGSGEQYF. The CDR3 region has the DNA TGTGCCAGCAGTTTATCGGGGAGTGGAGAGCAGTACTTC.

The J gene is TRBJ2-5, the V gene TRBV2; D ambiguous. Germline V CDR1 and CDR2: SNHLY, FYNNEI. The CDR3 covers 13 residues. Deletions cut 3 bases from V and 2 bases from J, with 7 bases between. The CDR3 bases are TGTGCCAGCAGTGAGTGGCGGCAAGAGACCCAGTACTTC. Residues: CASSEWRQETQYF.

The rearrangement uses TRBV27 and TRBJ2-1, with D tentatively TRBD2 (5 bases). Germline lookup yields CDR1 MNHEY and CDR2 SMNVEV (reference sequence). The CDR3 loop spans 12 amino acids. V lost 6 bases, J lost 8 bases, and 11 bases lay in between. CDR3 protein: CASSRGLHEQFF. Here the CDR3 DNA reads TGTGCCAGCAGCAGAGGACTCCATGAGCAGTTCTTC.

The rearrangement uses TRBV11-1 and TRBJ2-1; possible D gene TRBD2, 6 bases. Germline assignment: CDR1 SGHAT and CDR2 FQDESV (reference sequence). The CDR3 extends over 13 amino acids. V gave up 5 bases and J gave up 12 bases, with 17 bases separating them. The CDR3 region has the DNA TGTGCCAGCAGCCCGGGGTGGGCGGGGAGGCAGTTCTTC. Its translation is CASSPGWAGRQFF.

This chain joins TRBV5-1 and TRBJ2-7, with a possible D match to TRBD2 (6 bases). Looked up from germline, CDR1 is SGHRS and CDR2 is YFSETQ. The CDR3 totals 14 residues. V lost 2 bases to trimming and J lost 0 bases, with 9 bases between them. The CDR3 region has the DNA TGCGCCAGCAGCTTCAGCGGGCCCTCCTACGAGCAGTACTTC. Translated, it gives CASSFSGPSYEQYF.